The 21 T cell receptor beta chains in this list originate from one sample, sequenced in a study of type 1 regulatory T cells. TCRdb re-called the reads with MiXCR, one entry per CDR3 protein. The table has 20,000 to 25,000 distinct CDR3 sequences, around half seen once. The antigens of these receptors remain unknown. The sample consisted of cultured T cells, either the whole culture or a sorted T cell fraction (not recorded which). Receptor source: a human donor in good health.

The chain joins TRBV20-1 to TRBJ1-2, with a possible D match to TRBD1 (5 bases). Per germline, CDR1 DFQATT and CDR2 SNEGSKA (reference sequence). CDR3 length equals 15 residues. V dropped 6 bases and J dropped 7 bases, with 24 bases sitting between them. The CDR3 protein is CSARRPRGNDSGYTF. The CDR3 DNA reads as TGCAGTGCCCGTCGCCCTAGGGGTAATGATAGTGGCTACACCTTC.

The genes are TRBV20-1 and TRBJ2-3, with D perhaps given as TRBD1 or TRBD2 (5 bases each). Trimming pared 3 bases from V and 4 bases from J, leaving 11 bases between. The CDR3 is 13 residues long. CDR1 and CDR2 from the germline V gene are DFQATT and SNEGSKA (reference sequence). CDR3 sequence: CSARFQGPDTQYF. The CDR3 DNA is TGCAGTGCTAGGTTTCAGGGACCAGATACGCAGTATTTT.

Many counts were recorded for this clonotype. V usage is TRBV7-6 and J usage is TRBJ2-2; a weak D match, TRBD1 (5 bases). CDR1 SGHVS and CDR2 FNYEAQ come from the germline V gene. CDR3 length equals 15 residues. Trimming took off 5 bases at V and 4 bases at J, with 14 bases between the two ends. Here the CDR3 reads CASSRDRQSTGELFF. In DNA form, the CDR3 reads TGTGCCAGCAGCCGCGACCGACAGTCCACCGGGGAGCTGTTTTTT.

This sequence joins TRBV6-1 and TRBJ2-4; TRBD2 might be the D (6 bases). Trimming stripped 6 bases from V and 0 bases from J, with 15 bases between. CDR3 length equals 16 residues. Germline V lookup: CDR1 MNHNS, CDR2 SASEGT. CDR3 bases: TGTGCCAGCAGGCCCGGGAGCTATCTAGCCAAAAACATTCAGTACTTC. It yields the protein CASRPGSYLAKNIQYF.

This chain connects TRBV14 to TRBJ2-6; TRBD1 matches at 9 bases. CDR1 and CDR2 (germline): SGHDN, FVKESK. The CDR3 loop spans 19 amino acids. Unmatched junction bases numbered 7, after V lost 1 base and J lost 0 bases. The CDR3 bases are TGTGCCAGCAGCCAAGCCGGGACAGGGCCAGTCTCTGGGGCCAACGTCCTGACTTTC. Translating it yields CASSQAGTGPVSGANVLTF. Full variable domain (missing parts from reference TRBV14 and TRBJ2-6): EAGVTQFPSHSVIEKGQTVTLRCDPISGHDNLYWYRRVMGKEIKFLLHFVKESKQDESGMPNNRFLAERTGGTYSTLKVQPAELEDSGVYFCASSQAGTGPVSGANVLTFGAGSRLTVL.

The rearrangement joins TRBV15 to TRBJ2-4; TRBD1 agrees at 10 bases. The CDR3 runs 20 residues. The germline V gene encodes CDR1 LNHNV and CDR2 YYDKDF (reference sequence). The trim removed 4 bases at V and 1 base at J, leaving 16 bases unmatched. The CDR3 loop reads CATSTSLGTGEKRAKNIQYF. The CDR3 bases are TGTGCCACCAGCACCTCATTGGGGACAGGGGAGAAGAGGGCCAAAAACATTCAGTACTTC.

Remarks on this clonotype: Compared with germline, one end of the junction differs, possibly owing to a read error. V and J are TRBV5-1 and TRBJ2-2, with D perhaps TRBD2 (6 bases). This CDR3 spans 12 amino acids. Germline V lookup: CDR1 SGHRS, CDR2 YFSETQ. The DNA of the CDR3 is TGCGCCAGCAGCCTAAGTTGGGGGGAACTGTTTTTT. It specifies CASSLSWGELFF.

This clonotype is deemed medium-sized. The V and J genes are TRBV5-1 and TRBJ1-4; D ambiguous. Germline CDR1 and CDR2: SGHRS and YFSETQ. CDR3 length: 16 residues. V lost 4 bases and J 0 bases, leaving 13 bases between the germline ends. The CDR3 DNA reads TGCGCCAGCAGCCTTCCTAAGAGAACAACTAATGAAAAACTGTTTTTT. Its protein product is CASSLPKRTTNEKLFF.

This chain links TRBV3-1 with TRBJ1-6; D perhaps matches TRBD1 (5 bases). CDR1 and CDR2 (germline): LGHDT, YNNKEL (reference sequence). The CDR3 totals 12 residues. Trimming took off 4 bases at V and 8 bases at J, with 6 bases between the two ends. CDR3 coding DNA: TGTGCCAGCAGCCCCAGGGATTCACCCCTCCACTTT. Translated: CASSPRDSPLHF.

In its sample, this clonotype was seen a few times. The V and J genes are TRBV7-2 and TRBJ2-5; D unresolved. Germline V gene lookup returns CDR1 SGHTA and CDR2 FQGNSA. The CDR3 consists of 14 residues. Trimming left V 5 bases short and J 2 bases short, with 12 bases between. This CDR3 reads CASSRHRVQETQYF. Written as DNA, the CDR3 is TGTGCCAGCAGCCGACATAGAGTACAAGAGACCCAGTACTTC. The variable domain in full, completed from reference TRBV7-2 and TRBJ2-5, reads GAGVSQSPSNKVTEKGKDVELRCDPISGHTALYWYRQSLGQGLEFLIYFQGNSAPDKSGLPSDRFSAERTGGSVSTLTIQRTQQEDSAVYLCASSRHRVQETQYFGPGTRLLVL.

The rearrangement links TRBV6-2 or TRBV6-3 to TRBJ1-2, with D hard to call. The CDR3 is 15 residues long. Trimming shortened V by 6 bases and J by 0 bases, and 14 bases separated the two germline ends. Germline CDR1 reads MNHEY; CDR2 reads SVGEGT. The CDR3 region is CASRGGLRANYGYTF. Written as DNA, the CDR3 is TGTGCCAGCAGGGGCGGACTGCGAGCTAACTATGGCTACACCTTC.

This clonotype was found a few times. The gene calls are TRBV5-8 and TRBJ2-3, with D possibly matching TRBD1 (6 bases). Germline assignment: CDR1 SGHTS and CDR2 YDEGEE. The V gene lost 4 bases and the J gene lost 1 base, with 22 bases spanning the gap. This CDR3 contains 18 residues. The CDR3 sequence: CASSRKLYRVLGTDTQYF. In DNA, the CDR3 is TGTGCCAGCAGCCGAAAACTGTACAGGGTTTTGGGCACAGATACGCAGTATTTT.

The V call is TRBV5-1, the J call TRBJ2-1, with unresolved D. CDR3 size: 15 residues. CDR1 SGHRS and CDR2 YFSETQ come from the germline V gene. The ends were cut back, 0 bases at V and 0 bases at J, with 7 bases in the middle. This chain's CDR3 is CASSLEVLSYNEQFF. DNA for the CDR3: TGCGCCAGCAGCTTGGAAGTTCTCTCCTACAATGAGCAGTTCTTC.

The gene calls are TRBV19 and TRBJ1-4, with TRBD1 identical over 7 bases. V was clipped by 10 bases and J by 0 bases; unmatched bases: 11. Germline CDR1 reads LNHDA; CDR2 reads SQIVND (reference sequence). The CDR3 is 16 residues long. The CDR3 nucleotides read TGTGCCACCTCTCGGACAGGCCACGCAACTAATGAAAAACTGTTTTTT. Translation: CATSRTGHATNEKLFF.

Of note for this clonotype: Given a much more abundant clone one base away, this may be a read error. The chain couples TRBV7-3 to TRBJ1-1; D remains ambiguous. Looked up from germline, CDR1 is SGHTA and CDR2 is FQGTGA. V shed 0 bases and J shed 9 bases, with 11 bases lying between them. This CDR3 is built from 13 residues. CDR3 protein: CASSLTGRTKAFF. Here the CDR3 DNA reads TGTGCCAGCAGCTTAACGGGCAGGACTAAAGCTTTCTTT.

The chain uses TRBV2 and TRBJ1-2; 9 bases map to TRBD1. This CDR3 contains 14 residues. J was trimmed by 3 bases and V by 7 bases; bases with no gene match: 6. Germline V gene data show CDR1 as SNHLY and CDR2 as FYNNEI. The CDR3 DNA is TGTGCCAGCAAATTCGGACAGGGGTACTATGGCTACACCTTC. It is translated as CASKFGQGYYGYTF. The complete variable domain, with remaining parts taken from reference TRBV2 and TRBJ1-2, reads EPEVTQTPSHQVTQMGQEVILRCVPISNHLYFYWYRQILGQKVEFLVSFYNNEISEKSEIFDDQFSVERPDGSNFTLKIRSTKLEDSAMYFCASKFGQGYYGYTFGSGTRLTVV.

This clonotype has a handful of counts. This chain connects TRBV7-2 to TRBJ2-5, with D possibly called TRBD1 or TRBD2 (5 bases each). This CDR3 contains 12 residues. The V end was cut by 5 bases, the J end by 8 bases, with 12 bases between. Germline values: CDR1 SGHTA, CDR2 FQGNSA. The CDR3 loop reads CASSKGTLTQYF. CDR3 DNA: TGTGCCAGCAGCAAAGGGACCCTAACCCAGTACTTC.

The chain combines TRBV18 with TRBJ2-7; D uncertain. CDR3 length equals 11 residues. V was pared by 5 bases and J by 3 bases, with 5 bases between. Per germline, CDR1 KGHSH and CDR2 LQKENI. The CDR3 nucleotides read TGTGCCAGCTCAGGCATCTACGAGCAGTACTTC. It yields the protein CASSGIYEQYF. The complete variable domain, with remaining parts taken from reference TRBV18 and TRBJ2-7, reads NAGVMQNPRHLVRRRGQEARLRCSPMKGHSHVYWYRQLPEEGLKFMVYLQKENIIDESGMPKERFSAEFPKEGPSILRIQQVVRGDSAAYFCASSGIYEQYFGPGTRLTVT.

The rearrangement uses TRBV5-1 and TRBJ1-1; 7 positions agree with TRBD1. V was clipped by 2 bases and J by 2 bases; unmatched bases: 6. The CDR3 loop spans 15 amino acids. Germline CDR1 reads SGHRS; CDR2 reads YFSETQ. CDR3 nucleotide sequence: TGCGCCAGCAGCTTTGGACAGGCCCTTAACACTGAAGCTTTCTTT. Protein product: CASSFGQALNTEAFF.

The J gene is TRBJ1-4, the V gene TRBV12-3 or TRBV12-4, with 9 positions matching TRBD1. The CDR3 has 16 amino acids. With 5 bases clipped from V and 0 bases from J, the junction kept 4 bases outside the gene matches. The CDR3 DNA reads TGTGCCAGCAGTCAGAGGACAGGGGCAACTAATGAAAAACTGTTTTTT. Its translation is CASSQRTGATNEKLFF.

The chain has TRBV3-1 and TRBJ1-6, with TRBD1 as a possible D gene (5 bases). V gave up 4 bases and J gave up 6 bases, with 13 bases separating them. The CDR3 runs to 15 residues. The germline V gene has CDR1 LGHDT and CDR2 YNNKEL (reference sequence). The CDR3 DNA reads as TGTGCCAGCAGCCCAACGGGACTGGGTAATTCACCCCTCCACTTT. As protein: CASSPTGLGNSPLHF.